This T cell receptor (beta chain) was observed in a study of CXCR3-negative and CXCR3-positive naive CD8 T cells. Looking at the study overall: Sequencing brought in around 140 million TRB reads altogether, and each library got about 1.5 +/- 0.3 million.

The authors prepared UMI-labeled TRB cDNA libraries by 5' RACE. TCRdb reprocessed the 5' RACE reads, keeping one entry per CDR3 protein, no DNA. There are under 85,000 distinct CDR3 sequences in the sample, with about 0.62% held by the top ten. Sorts performed in triplicate captured 300,000 cells each from every CD8+ T cell subset. Cells that were CD45RO-CCR7+CD27+CD95- constituted naive CD8+ T cells. Study-wide results and caveats: Greater hydrophobicity was found in TRB CDR3s of CXCR3-positive naive cells than of CXCR3-negative naive cells.

On this clonotype itself: Its antigen is currently unknown.

The receptor was derived from a human donor in good health. Some clones in this sample may be carry-over from other donors' samples. Sequenced input: naive CXCR3+ CD8+ T cells from blood. Regarding subset: CD45RO-CCR7+CD27+CD95- naive CD8+ T cells expressing CXCR3 (TNR3+).

The CDR3 protein is CASSYSAGGEQFF. This chain uses TRBV6-2 or TRBV6-3 with TRBJ2-1; checking the TCRdb D call of TRBD1 is not possible without DNA. The CDR3 length is 13 residues. Looked up from germline, CDR1 is MNHEY and CDR2 is SVGEGT.